The 19 T cell receptor beta chains listed next were all sequenced from one sample in a study of response to subunit inactivated influenza vaccine. TCRdb re-derived calls from the RT-PCR reads in MiXCR, one entry per CDR3 protein. The sample gives roughly 500,000 distinct CDR3 sequences, 15% to 20% of which show up once; 3% is in the top ten. The starting material was CD4+ T cells sorted from PBMCs, obtained less than 30 months after vaccination. Receptor source: a man between 50 and 69 years old who received an inactivated influenza vaccine.

The chain carries TRBV7-6 and TRBJ2-1; no reliable D call. Deletions cut 1 base from V and 5 bases from J, with 9 bases between. This CDR3 is built from 14 residues. Germline V lookup: CDR1 SGHVS, CDR2 FNYEAQ. CDR3 residues: CASSLVFQNNEQFF. CDR3 in DNA: TGTGCCAGCAGCTTAGTCTTTCAGAACAATGAGCAGTTCTTC.

V is TRBV20-1 and J is TRBJ1-5, with 11 bases aligning to TRBD1. This CDR3 spans 15 amino acids. Per germline, CDR1 DFQATT and CDR2 SNEGSKA (reference sequence). Trimming at V came to 3 bases and at J to 7 bases, leaving 8 bases not matched to a gene. In nucleotides, the CDR3 is TGCAGTGCTAGCGCCAGGACAGGGGGCCGGCAGCCCCAGCATTTT. This translates into CSASARTGGRQPQHF.

The chain is built from TRBV15 and TRBJ1-2, with D hard to call. Germline V lookup: CDR1 LNHNV, CDR2 YYDKDF (reference sequence). The CDR3 is 13 residues long. The germline V and J ends were trimmed by 8 bases and 4 bases, with 14 bases remaining between them. The CDR3, as DNA: TGTGCCACCTCCGGAGGTGCGGGCTATGGCTACACCTTC. It encodes CATSGGAGYGYTF.

This clonotype was observed at least ten times. The V call is TRBV5-1, the J call TRBJ2-3; the match to TRBD2 covers 8 bases. This CDR3 has 15 residues. Trimming at V came to 3 bases and at J to 6 bases, leaving 9 bases not matched to a gene. Looked up from germline, CDR1 is SGHRS and CDR2 is YFSETQ. As DNA, the CDR3 is TGCGCCAGCAGCTCGGGTAGCGGGGAGTCGGATACGCAGTATTTT. It specifies CASSSGSGESDTQYF.

This clonotype was counted ten times or more. The J gene is TRBJ2-7, the V gene TRBV10-3; 7 bases map to TRBD1. The CDR3 spans 14 residues. With 0 bases clipped from V and 4 bases from J, the junction kept 3 bases outside the gene matches. The V gene's germline CDR1 is ENHRY and CDR2 SYGVKD. CDR3: CAISESGTAYEQYF. CDR3 DNA sequence: TGTGCCATCAGTGAGTCGGGGACAGCTTACGAGCAGTACTTC.

This clonotype was picked up many times. The chain links TRBV7-2 to TRBJ2-3, with 8 bases matching TRBD1. This CDR3 is 15 amino acids long. The V gene end was trimmed by 6 bases and the J gene end by 2 bases; junction bases not matched to a gene: 7. Looked up from germline, CDR1 is SGHTA and CDR2 is FQGNSA. The chain's CDR3 is CASRLQGGYTDTQYF. Written as DNA, the CDR3 is TGTGCCAGCAGACTACAGGGGGGCTACACAGATACGCAGTATTTT.

In this sample, this clonotype turned up a few times. The gene calls are TRBV28 and TRBJ1-2, with TRBD1 matching 9 bases. Unmatched junction bases numbered 17, after V lost 10 bases and J lost 5 bases. The CDR3 contains 16 residues. Germline assignment: CDR1 MDHEN and CDR2 SYDVKM. The CDR3 here is CATSGTGLRSQYGYTF. The CDR3 nucleotides read TGTGCCACATCCGGGACAGGGCTGAGGTCGCAGTATGGCTACACCTTC.

The chain links TRBV15 to TRBJ2-1, with a possible D match to TRBD2 (6 bases). This CDR3 is built from 17 residues. CDR1 and CDR2 from the germline V gene are LNHNV and YYDKDF (reference sequence). Trimming removed 0 bases from V and 5 bases from J, with 17 bases in between. The CDR3 here is CATSREVVGGTNNEQFF. The CDR3 coding sequence is TGTGCCACCAGCAGAGAAGTCGTGGGGGGAACTAACAATGAGCAGTTCTTC. The full variable domain, with the rest looked up from reference TRBV15 and TRBJ2-1, is DAMVIQNPRYQVTQFGKPVTLSCSQTLNHNVMYWYQQKSSQAPKLLFHYYDKDFNNEADTPDNFQSRRPNTSFCFLDIRSPGLGDTAMYLCATSREVVGGTNNEQFFGPGTRLTVL.

Ten or more counts support this clonotype. The chain combines TRBV7-2 with TRBJ1-6; 7 bases are a match to TRBD1. Germline CDR1 and CDR2: SGHTA and FQGNSA. The CDR3 runs 14 residues. The V and J ends lost 6 bases and 9 bases, in that order; junction bases with no gene match: 8. CDR3 sequence: CASRGQSTVSPLHF. CDR3 DNA sequence: TGTGCCAGCAGGGGACAGTCGACGGTTTCACCCCTCCACTTT. The whole variable domain, remainder taken from reference TRBV7-2 and TRBJ1-6, is GAGVSQSPSNKVTEKGKDVELRCDPISGHTALYWYRQSLGQGLEFLIYFQGNSAPDKSGLPSDRFSAERTGGSVSTLTIQRTQQEDSAVYLCASRGQSTVSPLHFGNGTRLTVT.

This clonotype has just a few counts. The chain couples TRBV7-8 to TRBJ2-7; possible D gene TRBD2, 7 bases. The CDR3 extends over 15 amino acids. V was cut by 4 bases and J by 3 bases, with 16 bases left in between. Germline lookup yields CDR1 SGHVS and CDR2 FQNEAQ. The CDR3 here is CASSYLPGEGYEQYF. The CDR3 region has the DNA TGTGCCAGCAGCTACCTACCAGGGGAGGGCTACGAGCAGTACTTC.

This chain uses TRBV20-1 with TRBJ2-7; perhaps D is TRBD1 or TRBD2 (5 bases each). V gave up 6 bases and J gave up 3 bases, with 12 bases separating them. Germline V lookup: CDR1 DFQATT, CDR2 SNEGSKA (reference sequence). The CDR3 length is 12 residues. The CDR3 DNA follows: TGCAGTGCCCCGGGACGGCACTACGAGCAGTACTTC. Protein product: CSAPGRHYEQYF.

The CDR3 DNA is TGCGCCAGCAGCGGCCGGGGGCTGGCGAACACTGAAGCTTTCTTT. Its translation is CASSGRGLANTEAFF. The chain combines TRBV4-1 with TRBJ1-1; a possible D gene is TRBD1 (6 bases). Per the germline V gene, CDR1 is MGHRA and CDR2 is YSYEKL. V shed 5 bases and J shed 1 base, with 14 bases lying between them. CDR3 length equals 15 residues.

This clonotype was found many times. The CDR3 DNA is TGTGCCAGCAGCTTAACCCTAGCCAGCAATGAGCAGTTCTTC. Translated, it gives CASSLTLASNEQFF. The chain recombines TRBV7-3 with TRBJ2-1; D is possibly TRBD2 (5 bases). V was pared by 0 bases and J by 6 bases, with 9 bases between. The germline V gene has CDR1 SGHTA and CDR2 FQGTGA. The CDR3 is made up of 14 amino acids.

This chain links TRBV20-1 with TRBJ2-7, with D maybe TRBD2 (6 bases). V shed 2 bases and J shed 4 bases, with 18 bases lying between them. The CDR3 has 15 amino acids. Germline V gene data show CDR1 as DFQATT and CDR2 as SNEGSKA (reference sequence). CDR3 sequence (DNA): TGCAGTGCTAGAATCTGGAGGGGTAAGGTGTACGAGCAGTACTTC. It translates to CSARIWRGKVYEQYF.

The chain couples TRBV12-3 or TRBV12-4 to TRBJ2-5; D ambiguous. The CDR3 has 13 residues. Trimming removed 2 bases at V and 6 bases at J, with 10 bases between. In nucleotides, the CDR3 is TGTGCCAGCAGTTTAAAGCAGGAGAAGACCCAGTACTTC. It specifies CASSLKQEKTQYF.

The chain links TRBV6-4 to TRBJ2-3; D is unresolved. This CDR3 region has 13 residues. CDR1 and CDR2 (germline): MRHNA, SNTAGT. Trimming took 7 bases from V and 9 from J, leaving 17 bases between them. CDR3 sequence: CASTSTVGGTQYF. The CDR3 DNA follows: TGTGCCAGCACCTCCACGGTCGGTGGGACGCAGTATTTT.

The chain couples TRBV20-1 to TRBJ1-6; D gene ambiguous. Germline assignment: CDR1 DFQATT and CDR2 SNEGSKA (reference sequence). V was cut by 0 bases and J by 1 base, with 13 bases left in between. CDR3 length: 17 amino acids. The CDR3: CSARDSYRLSYNSPLHF. In nucleotides, the CDR3 is TGCAGTGCTAGAGATTCGTACCGGTTATCCTATAATTCACCCCTCCACTTT.

This clonotype was detected a few times. The chain combines TRBV6-5 with TRBJ2-4; 7 bases align to TRBD2. The germline V gene encodes CDR1 MNHEY and CDR2 SVGAGI. This CDR3 spans 15 amino acids. With V trimmed by 4 bases and J by 3 bases, 6 bases remained unmatched. The CDR3 is CASSSPGRDKNIQYF. CDR3 bases: TGTGCCAGCAGTTCCCCGGGGAGGGACAAAAACATTCAGTACTTC.

In this sample, this clonotype turned up once. The chain employs TRBV5-1 and TRBJ2-1, with 14 bases matching TRBD2. CDR1 and CDR2 from the germline V gene are SGHRS and YFSETQ. This CDR3 is built from 16 residues. Unmatched junction bases numbered 9, after V lost 4 bases and J lost 9 bases. This CDR3 reads CASSTQGTSGGGEQFF. CDR3 sequence (DNA): TGCGCCAGCAGCACTCAGGGGACTAGCGGGGGCGGTGAGCAGTTCTTC.